These 23 T cell receptor beta chains originate from one sample sequenced in a study of T cells in Graves' hyperthyroidism and ophthalmopathy. Amplification of TCR beta CDR3 regions used RNA as the template. HTBI primers were used for first-round RT-PCR of the TCR CDR3. TCRdb analysed the multiplex PCR reads with MiXCR anew, one entry per CDR3 protein. The sample lists 280,000 or so distinct CDR3 sequences; about 15% were seen once. Material: blood. The receptors derive from a woman between 45 and 60 years old with Graves' hyperthyroidism that later progressed to Graves' ophthalmopathy.

In its sample, this clonotype was seen many times. The CDR3 DNA follows: TGTGCCAGCAGCCATAGCGGGAGAGCGCAGTATTTT. It yields the protein CASSHSGRAQYF. V is TRBV28 and J is TRBJ2-3; 9 bases are shared with TRBD2. The ends lost 6 bases at V and 10 bases at J; junction bases unmatched: 5. The germline V gene has CDR1 MDHEN and CDR2 SYDVKM. The CDR3 runs 12 residues.

This clonotype has at least ten counts. This sequence joins TRBV30 and TRBJ1-3; perhaps TRBD1 as D (5 bases). V lost 4 bases to trimming and J lost 0 bases, with 10 bases between them. The CDR3 is 14 residues long. The germline V gene has CDR1 GTSNPN and CDR2 SVGIG (reference sequence). The CDR3: CAWTTGNSGNTIYF. CDR3 coding DNA: TGTGCCTGGACTACAGGCAACTCTGGAAACACCATATATTTT.

This clonotype was observed at least ten times. The chain links TRBV7-9 to TRBJ2-7; D remains unclear. The CDR3 extends over 14 amino acids. CDR1 is SEHNR, CDR2 FQNEAQ, per germline (reference sequence). Trimming cost V 3 bases and J 5 bases, with 14 bases left between them. CDR3 sequence: CASSLSPGSHEQYF. CDR3 nucleotide sequence: TGTGCCAGCAGCTTGTCCCCCGGTAGCCACGAGCAGTACTTC.

The sample holds many counts of this clonotype. The chain employs TRBV3-1 and TRBJ1-1; D gene unclear. This CDR3 contains 14 residues. V lost 4 bases and J lost 5, with 14 bases in between. Germline CDR1 is LGHDT and CDR2 is YNNKEL (reference sequence). The CDR3 region is CASSPEGIGTEAFF. CDR3 sequence (DNA): TGTGCCAGCAGCCCTGAGGGAATTGGAACTGAAGCTTTCTTT.

Ten or more counts support this clonotype. This chain connects TRBV2 to TRBJ1-1; no clear D gene. The CDR3 extends over 15 amino acids. The V end was cut by 6 bases, the J end by 3 bases, with 17 bases between. The germline V gene has CDR1 SNHLY and CDR2 FYNNEI. This chain's CDR3 is CASSSGWQADTEAFF. The CDR3 DNA follows: TGTGCCAGCAGCTCTGGGTGGCAGGCGGACACTGAAGCTTTCTTT.

This clonotype has a count of ten or more. The chain carries TRBV5-1 and TRBJ2-7; TRBD2 agrees at 8 bases. V lost 6 bases, J lost 6 bases, and 8 bases stayed unmatched. The CDR3 runs 13 residues. Germline CDR1 is SGHRS and CDR2 is YFSETQ. CDR3 nucleotides: TGCGCCAGCAATCTTGGACTAGCAAGCGAGCAGTACTTC. Protein product: CASNLGLASEQYF. The entire variable domain, with the rest obtained from reference TRBV5-1 and TRBJ2-7, is as follows: KAGVTQTPRYLIKTRGQQVTLSCSPISGHRSVSWYQQTPGQGLQFLFEYFSETQRNKGNFPGRFSGRQFSNSRSEMNVSTLELGDSALYLCASNLGLASEQYFGPGTRLTVT.

This rearrangement joins TRBV5-1 to TRBJ2-2, with 8 positions matching TRBD2. V shed 2 bases and J 7 bases; nucleotides not matched to a gene: 7. In germline, CDR1 is SGHRS, CDR2 YFSETQ. The CDR3 runs to 15 residues. In nucleotides, the CDR3 is TGCGCCAGCAGCTTCATTGGGACTAGAGACGGGGAGCTGTTTTTT. Translating it yields CASSFIGTRDGELFF.

This clonotype occurred many times. This chain joins TRBV9 and TRBJ2-1, with 12 bases lining up with TRBD2. Germline-derived CDR1 and CDR2 are SGDLS and YYNGEE. There are 14 residues in the CDR3. Unmatched junction bases numbered 5, after V lost 4 bases and J lost 9 bases. CDR3 DNA sequence: TGTGCCAGCAGCATCGGACTAGCGGGAACTGAGCAGTTCTTC. Its protein is CASSIGLAGTEQFF.

V gene TRBV6-1 combines with J gene TRBJ1-2; D unresolved. There are 13 residues in the CDR3. V lost 5 bases, J lost 6 bases, and 13 bases lay in between. Germline V lookup: CDR1 MNHNS, CDR2 SASEGT. This chain's CDR3 is CASSPYIRNGYTF. The CDR3 DNA is TGTGCCAGCAGTCCCTACATCCGAAATGGCTACACCTTC.

This clonotype was seen ten or more times. The chain couples TRBV28 to TRBJ1-5, with D unclear. The CDR3 has 15 amino acids. V lost 3 bases to trimming and J lost 0 bases, with 9 bases between them. Germline V lookup: CDR1 MDHEN, CDR2 SYDVKM. The CDR3 DNA reads as TGTGCCAGCAGTTTTTCGTGGGGTAGCAATCAGCCCCAGCATTTT. Its translation is CASSFSWGSNQPQHF. Combining the CDR3 with reference TRBV28 and TRBJ1-5 gives the whole variable domain DVKVTQSSRYLVKRTGEKVFLECVQDMDHENMFWYRQDPGLGLRLIYFSYDVKMKEKGDIPEGYSVSREKKERFSLILESASTNQTSMYLCASSFSWGSNQPQHFGDGTRLSIL.

This clonotype was counted many times. The chain links TRBV28 to TRBJ2-5, with D possibly matching TRBD1 (6 bases). The ends were cut back, 2 bases at V and 4 bases at J, with 11 bases in the middle. Germline V gives CDR1 MDHEN, CDR2 SYDVKM. This CDR3 has 14 amino acids. The CDR3: CASSLRGGGETQYF. The CDR3 DNA reads as TGTGCCAGCAGTTTACGTGGGGGCGGAGAGACCCAGTACTTC.

The chain recombines TRBV18 with TRBJ1-4; D is undetermined. V was shortened by 2 bases and J by 4 bases, with 5 bases between the two germline ends. The germline gives CDR1 KGHSH, CDR2 LQKENI. This CDR3 region has 13 residues. The CDR3: CASSPGVNEKLFF. The CDR3 nucleotides read TGTGCCAGCTCACCAGGGGTTAATGAAAAACTGTTTTTT.

This clonotype was detected ten times or more. This chain connects TRBV11-2 to TRBJ2-7; 7 bases line up with TRBD2. The germline V gene has CDR1 SGHAT and CDR2 FQNNGV. The CDR3 has 14 amino acids. J lost 3 bases, V lost 1 base, and 3 bases had no gene match. As DNA, the CDR3 is TGTGCCAGCAGCTTAGGGCCGGGAGGCTACGAGCAGTACTTC. Protein sequence: CASSLGPGGYEQYF. Drawing the rest from reference TRBV11-2 and TRBJ2-7, the complete variable domain is EAGVAQSPRYKIIEKRQSVAFWCNPISGHATLYWYQQILGQGPKLLIQFQNNGVVDDSQLPKDRFSAERLKGVDSTLKIQPAKLEDSAVYLCASSLGPGGYEQYFGPGTRLTVT.

This clonotype was seen only a few times. This chain joins TRBV4-1 and TRBJ2-1, with 13 positions matching TRBD2. CDR1 is MGHRA and CDR2 is YSYEKL in the germline V gene. This CDR3 spans 17 amino acids. J gave up 7 bases and V 0 bases, and 6 bases lay outside the gene matches. The CDR3 sequence: CASSQDGLAGVKNEQFF. DNA of the CDR3: TGCGCCAGCAGCCAAGATGGACTAGCGGGAGTGAAAAATGAGCAGTTCTTC.

In its sample, this clonotype was seen many times. The chain's CDR3 is CSVVGLADSSNTGELFF. The CDR3 DNA is TGCAGCGTTGTGGGACTAGCGGACTCCTCGAACACCGGGGAGCTGTTTTTT. This sequence joins TRBV29-1 and TRBJ2-2; TRBD2 matches at 11 bases. The J segment lost 0 bases and the V segment lost 4 bases, leaving 7 bases of the junction unmatched. This CDR3 contains 17 residues. Germline lookup yields CDR1 SQVTM and CDR2 ANQGSEA.

This clonotype was seen repeatedly, ten times or more. The gene calls are TRBV10-3 and TRBJ1-1; D is undetermined. Germline V gene lookup returns CDR1 ENHRY and CDR2 SYGVKD. The CDR3 is 16 residues long. Trimming removed 3 bases from V and 3 bases from J, with 17 bases in between. In nucleotides, the CDR3 is TGTGCCATCAGTGAACTGTCGACCCCTGCCGACACTGAAGCTTTCTTT. Translation gives CAISELSTPADTEAFF.

This clonotype has ten or more counts. V gene TRBV15 combines with J gene TRBJ2-2, with D possibly TRBD2 on 6 matching bases. The germline V and J ends were trimmed by 5 bases and 0 bases, with 13 bases remaining between them. Germline CDR1 LNHNV, CDR2 YYDKDF (reference sequence). CDR3 length: 16 residues. This CDR3 is CATSHVGTPNTGELFF. Here the CDR3 DNA reads TGTGCCACCAGCCATGTGGGGACTCCGAACACCGGGGAGCTGTTTTTT.

In nucleotides, the CDR3 is TGCGCCAGCAGCTTGGGGCCAGGGACAGGGCAGTCCACCTTC. It specifies CASSLGPGTGQSTF. The rearrangement joins TRBV5-1 to TRBJ1-2; TRBD1 aligns across 9 bases. This CDR3 contains 14 residues. Germline loops: CDR1 SGHRS, CDR2 YFSETQ. Trimming at V came to 0 bases and at J to 13 bases, leaving 10 bases not matched to a gene.

The chain joins TRBV2 to TRBJ1-3; D uncertain. The CDR3 is 13 amino acids. Germline CDR1 SNHLY, CDR2 FYNNEI. V was shortened by 8 bases and J by 4 bases, with 12 bases between the two germline ends. The CDR3 spells CASVPFHGNTIYF. Written as DNA, the CDR3 is TGTGCCAGCGTTCCCTTTCACGGAAACACCATATATTTT.

In this sample, this clonotype turned up many times. The V gene is TRBV2, the J gene TRBJ2-1, with TRBD1 identical over 9 bases. Germline V gives CDR1 SNHLY, CDR2 FYNNEI. With 5 bases clipped from V and 7 bases from J, the junction kept 3 bases outside the gene matches. The CDR3 spans 13 residues. The CDR3 loop reads CASSRQGVNEQFF. In DNA, the CDR3 is TGTGCCAGCAGTCGACAGGGGGTGAATGAGCAGTTCTTC. Together with reference TRBV2 and TRBJ2-1, the CDR3 gives the full variable domain: EPEVTQTPSHQVTQMGQEVILRCVPISNHLYFYWYRQILGQKVEFLVSFYNNEISEKSEIFDDQFSVERPDGSNFTLKIRSTKLEDSAMYFCASSRQGVNEQFFGPGTRLTVL.

This rearrangement joins TRBV9 to TRBJ2-1; 13 positions agree with TRBD2. The J segment lost 4 bases and the V segment lost 4 bases, leaving 8 bases of the junction unmatched. Germline CDR1 reads SGDLS; CDR2 reads YYNGEE. The CDR3 covers 17 residues. CDR3 region: CASSSRLAGGHYNEQFF. The DNA of the CDR3 is TGTGCCAGCAGCTCGAGACTAGCGGGAGGTCATTACAATGAGCAGTTCTTC.

As to this clonotype: A much larger clone sits a single nucleotide away, making a read error possible. Lacking the conserved final phenylalanine or tryptophan, this CDR3 likely reflects a read error. The V gene is TRBV2, the J gene TRBJ1-5; 8 bases align to TRBD1. V shed 1 base and J 6 bases; nucleotides not matched to a gene: 8. Germline CDR1 reads SNHLY; CDR2 reads FYNNEI. This CDR3 has 16 residues. The CDR3 sequence is CASSEVRGQGSQPQHL. DNA of the CDR3: TGTGCCAGCAGTGAAGTTAGAGGACAGGGCAGTCAGCCCCAGCATCTT.

This clonotype was seen at least ten times. V and J are TRBV2 and TRBJ2-5, with D tentatively TRBD2 (6 bases). The CDR3 totals 14 residues. V lost 8 bases to trimming and J lost 1 base, with 14 bases between them. Germline loops: CDR1 SNHLY, CDR2 FYNNEI. In DNA form, the CDR3 reads TGTGCCAGCCAGACTAGGGGCGGCCAAGAGACCCAGTACTTC. Protein sequence: CASQTRGGQETQYF.